This T cell receptor (beta chain) was sequenced for a study of CD8+ T cells in alopecia areata. With 0 bases removed from V and 7 bases from J, the gap between germline ends came to 13 bases. The length of the CDR3 is 14 residues. Indicated treatment: oral pan-JAK inhibitor, 5-10 mg twice daily. Sequencing used cDNA as its template, made by extracting RNA and reverse transcribing it. The table came from immunoSEQ multiplex PCR; TCRdb's copy has only in-frame clones and leaves some out. Seen here are roughly 200,000 clones, around 58% observed once, and the top ten hold roughly 12%. The V call is TRBV23-1, the J call TRBJ2-7; D may match TRBD1 or TRBD2 (5 bases each). Being an ORF, TRBV23-1 has a function that is uncertain. This TCR came from a human donor with alopecia areata. The specimen was CD8+ T cells sorted from blood, collected at week 24, from a patient treated with tofacitinib. The CDR3 region is CASSQSHRDREQYF. CDR3 DNA sequence: TGCGCCAGCAGTCAATCTCATCGGGACCGGGAGCAGTACTTC.